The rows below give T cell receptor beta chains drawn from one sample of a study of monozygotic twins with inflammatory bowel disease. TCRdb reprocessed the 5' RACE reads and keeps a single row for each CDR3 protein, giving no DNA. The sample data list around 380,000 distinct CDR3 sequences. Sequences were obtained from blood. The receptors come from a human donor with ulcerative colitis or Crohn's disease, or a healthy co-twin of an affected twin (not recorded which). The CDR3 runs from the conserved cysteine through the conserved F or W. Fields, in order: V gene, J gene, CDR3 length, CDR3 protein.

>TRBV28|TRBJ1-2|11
CAIQGIYGYTF
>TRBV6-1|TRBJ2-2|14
CASRSLAGTGELFF
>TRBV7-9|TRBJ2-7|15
CASSSRTGALREQYF
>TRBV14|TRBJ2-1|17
CASSQVLGKPFHNEQFF
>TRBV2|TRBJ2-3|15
CASKRQVGATDTQYF
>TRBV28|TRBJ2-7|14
CASSSNLREYEQYF
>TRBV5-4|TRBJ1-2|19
CASSLSAGRMGRDSYGYTF
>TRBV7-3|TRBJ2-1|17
CASSVRGPSRSYNEQFF
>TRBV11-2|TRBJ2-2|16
CASSNPAEGWTGELFF
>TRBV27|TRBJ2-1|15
CASASTTPPYNEQFF
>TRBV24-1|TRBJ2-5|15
CATRSGTSGQETQYF
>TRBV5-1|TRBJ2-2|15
CASSSGASNTGELFF
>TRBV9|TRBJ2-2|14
CASSVVSRSGELFF
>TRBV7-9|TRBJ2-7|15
CASSLSASGSYEQYF
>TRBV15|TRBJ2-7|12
CATSRGYGEQYF
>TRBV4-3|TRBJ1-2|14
CASSQVEQTAGYTF
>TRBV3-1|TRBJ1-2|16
CASSRLTGGKNHGYTF
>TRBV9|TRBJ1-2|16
CASSVPAGGRDYGYTF
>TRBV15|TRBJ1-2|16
CATSGERQGFAEGYTF
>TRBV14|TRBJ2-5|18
CASSQSGTGPSGQETQYF
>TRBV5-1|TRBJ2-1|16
CASSRLIGSGPNEQFF
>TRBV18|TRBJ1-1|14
CASSPAGGNTEAFF
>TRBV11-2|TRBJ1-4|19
CASSQGSRGGASTNEKLFF
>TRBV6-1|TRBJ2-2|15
CATPDRGRFFGELFF
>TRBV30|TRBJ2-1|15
CAWSGHGGRRNEQFF
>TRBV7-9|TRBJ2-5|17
CASSLGRLAELQETQYF
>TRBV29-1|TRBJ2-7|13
CSVRTRPSGEQYF
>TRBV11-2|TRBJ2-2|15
CASSRTSGARGELFF
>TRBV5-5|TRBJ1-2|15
CASSLAPGQGYGYTF
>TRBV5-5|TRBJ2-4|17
CASSLGGEGPPQNIQYF